These 13 T cell receptor beta chains were all obtained from the same sample, sequenced in a study of molecular identifiers for immune sequencing clone quantification. TCRdb reprocessed the PCR reads with MiXCR, giving one entry per CDR3 protein. The table has around 470,000 distinct CDR3 sequences, roughly 26% seen once. Sequenced: naive CD8+ T cells from blood, with Jurkat cell RNA spiked in. Documented subset: FACS-sorted CD8+CD4-CCR7+CD45RA+ naive T cells. The receptors were gathered from a human donor in good health. Some libraries in this study had Jurkat cell RNA spiked in.

This clonotype has a single count. This could be a read error, since a much larger clone is one nucleotide away. CDR3 DNA: TGCCGTGCTAGAGACGATAGGAGCTCCTACGAGCAGTACTTC. Amino acids: CRARDDRSSYEQYF. The chain has TRBV20-1 and TRBJ2-7; no definite D call. Germline V lookup: CDR1 DFQATT, CDR2 SNEGSKA (reference sequence). The CDR3 covers 14 residues.

This clonotype was picked up a small number of times. The J gene is TRBJ2-3, the V gene TRBV19; 11 bases align to TRBD2. This CDR3 region has 15 residues. The V gene's germline CDR1 is LNHDA and CDR2 SQIVND (reference sequence). Losses at the gene ends were 7 bases for V and 6 bases for J; bases not matched to a gene: 9. CDR3 sequence reads: CASTSLAGGMDTQYF. In DNA form, the CDR3 reads TGTGCCAGTACAAGTTTAGCGGGGGGGATGGATACGCAGTATTTT.

In the case of this clonotype: At one end the junction does not follow the germline gene, possibly because of a read error. The chain carries TRBV6-6 and TRBJ1-2; a weak D match, TRBD1 (5 bases). Germline assignment: CDR1 MNHNY and CDR2 SVGAGI (reference sequence). CDR3 size: 16 residues. DNA for the CDR3: TGTGCCAGCAGTTATTCAGGGACGACCCCTAACTATGGCTACCCCTTC. Amino acids: CASSYSGTTPNYGYPF.

The CDR3 coding sequence is TGTGCCAGCAGCGTAGGAGAGGCGGGGGGTGAGCAGTACTTC. It translates to CASSVGEAGGEQYF. This chain links TRBV9 with TRBJ2-7; TRBD2 agrees at 8 bases. Looked up from germline, CDR1 is SGDLS and CDR2 is YYNGEE. CDR3 length: 14 amino acids. V gave up 0 bases and J gave up 7 bases; unmatched junction bases: 6.

This clonotype was seen repeatedly, ten times or more. This chain links TRBV7-8 with TRBJ2-1; 10 nucleotides agree with TRBD2. Unmatched junction bases numbered 4, after V lost 3 bases and J lost 2 bases. The CDR3 runs 16 residues. Germline V gene data show CDR1 as SGHVS and CDR2 as FQNEAQ. The CDR3 protein is CASSFVLAGAYNEQFF. DNA of the CDR3: TGTGCCAGCAGCTTCGTCCTAGCGGGGGCCTACAATGAGCAGTTCTTC.

This clonotype was counted between two and nine times. V usage is TRBV10-3 and J usage is TRBJ2-5; D is ambiguous. From germline, CDR1 is ENHRY and CDR2 SYGVKD. This CDR3 is built from 15 residues. V shed 0 bases and J shed 1 base, with 9 bases lying between them. The CDR3 is CAISESGKFQETQYF. In DNA, the CDR3 is TGTGCCATCAGTGAGTCTGGGAAATTCCAAGAGACCCAGTACTTC.

This clonotype was seen more than once but under ten times. The chain links TRBV14 to TRBJ2-7, with a weak D call TRBD1 (6 bases). The germline CDR1 and CDR2 sequences are SGHDN and FVKESK. Between the trimmed V and J ends, which lost 2 bases and 5 bases, there was a span of 13 bases. The CDR3 is made up of 14 amino acids. The CDR3 protein is CASSQRQVPDEQYF. CDR3 bases: TGTGCCAGCAGCCAAAGACAGGTCCCAGACGAGCAGTACTTC.

This clonotype was observed once. This may be a read error, as it is one base from a much larger clone. J is TRBJ2-3 and V is TRBV2; TRBD2 might be the D (5 bases). The CDR3 is 16 residues long. The germline gives CDR1 SNHLY, CDR2 FYNNEI. Trimming took off 1 base at V and 5 bases at J, with 16 bases between the two ends. The CDR3 region is CASSEVPVYSGDTQYF. For the CDR3, the DNA is TGTGCCAGCAGTGAAGTTCCTGTATACAGCGGAGATACGCAGTATTTT.

This clonotype came up a few times. This chain uses TRBV28 with TRBJ1-2; D not resolved. Germline lookup yields CDR1 MDHEN and CDR2 SYDVKM. This CDR3 comprises 13 residues. V shed 2 bases and J shed 4 bases, with 8 bases lying between them. CDR3 in DNA: TGTGCCAGCAGTTTAGGCCCCACCTATGGCTACACCTTC. Its protein is CASSLGPTYGYTF.

A word on this clonotype: The CDR3 does not end in the conserved phenylalanine or tryptophan, so this is likely a read error. The J gene is TRBJ2-7, the V gene TRBV7-2, with D perhaps TRBD1 (6 bases). Trimming removed 4 bases at V and 4 bases at J, with 17 bases between. Germline V gives CDR1 SGHTA, CDR2 FQGNSA. The CDR3 loop spans 15 amino acids. In DNA, the CDR3 is TGTGCCAGCAGCTCCCCAGGGGCGGGTGGGTACGAGCAGTACTGC. It codes for CASSSPGAGGYEQYC.

This clonotype was seen many times. V is TRBV5-6 and J is TRBJ2-7; TRBD2 matches 7 bases. CDR1 and CDR2 (germline): SGHDT, YYEEEE. This CDR3 contains 15 residues. Trimming at V came to 1 base and at J to 0 bases, leaving 4 bases not matched to a gene. This CDR3 is CASSLLAASSYEQYF. The CDR3 DNA reads TGTGCCAGCAGCTTGCTAGCGGCCAGCTCCTACGAGCAGTACTTC.

V gene TRBV4-3 combines with J gene TRBJ2-7; TRBD1 matches 9 bases. The CDR3 has 16 residues. J was trimmed by 4 bases and V by 0 bases; bases with no gene match: 7. The germline CDR1 and CDR2 sequences are LGHNA and YSLEER. CDR3 loop: CASSQDLWGQGYEQYF. The DNA for the CDR3 is TGCGCCAGCAGCCAAGATCTGTGGGGACAGGGATACGAGCAGTACTTC.

Worth noting for this clonotype: A much bigger clone sits one base away, suggesting this may be a read error. The chain joins TRBV5-1 to TRBJ1-1; TRBD1 agrees at 7 bases. V shed 6 bases, J shed 3 bases, and the junction held 5 bases outside the gene matches. CDR3 length: 13 residues. Germline V gene lookup returns CDR1 SGHRS and CDR2 YFSETQ. CDR3 DNA sequence: TGCGCCAGCAAAGTCAGGGGGGACACTGAAGCTTTCTTT. This codes for CASKVRGDTEAFF.